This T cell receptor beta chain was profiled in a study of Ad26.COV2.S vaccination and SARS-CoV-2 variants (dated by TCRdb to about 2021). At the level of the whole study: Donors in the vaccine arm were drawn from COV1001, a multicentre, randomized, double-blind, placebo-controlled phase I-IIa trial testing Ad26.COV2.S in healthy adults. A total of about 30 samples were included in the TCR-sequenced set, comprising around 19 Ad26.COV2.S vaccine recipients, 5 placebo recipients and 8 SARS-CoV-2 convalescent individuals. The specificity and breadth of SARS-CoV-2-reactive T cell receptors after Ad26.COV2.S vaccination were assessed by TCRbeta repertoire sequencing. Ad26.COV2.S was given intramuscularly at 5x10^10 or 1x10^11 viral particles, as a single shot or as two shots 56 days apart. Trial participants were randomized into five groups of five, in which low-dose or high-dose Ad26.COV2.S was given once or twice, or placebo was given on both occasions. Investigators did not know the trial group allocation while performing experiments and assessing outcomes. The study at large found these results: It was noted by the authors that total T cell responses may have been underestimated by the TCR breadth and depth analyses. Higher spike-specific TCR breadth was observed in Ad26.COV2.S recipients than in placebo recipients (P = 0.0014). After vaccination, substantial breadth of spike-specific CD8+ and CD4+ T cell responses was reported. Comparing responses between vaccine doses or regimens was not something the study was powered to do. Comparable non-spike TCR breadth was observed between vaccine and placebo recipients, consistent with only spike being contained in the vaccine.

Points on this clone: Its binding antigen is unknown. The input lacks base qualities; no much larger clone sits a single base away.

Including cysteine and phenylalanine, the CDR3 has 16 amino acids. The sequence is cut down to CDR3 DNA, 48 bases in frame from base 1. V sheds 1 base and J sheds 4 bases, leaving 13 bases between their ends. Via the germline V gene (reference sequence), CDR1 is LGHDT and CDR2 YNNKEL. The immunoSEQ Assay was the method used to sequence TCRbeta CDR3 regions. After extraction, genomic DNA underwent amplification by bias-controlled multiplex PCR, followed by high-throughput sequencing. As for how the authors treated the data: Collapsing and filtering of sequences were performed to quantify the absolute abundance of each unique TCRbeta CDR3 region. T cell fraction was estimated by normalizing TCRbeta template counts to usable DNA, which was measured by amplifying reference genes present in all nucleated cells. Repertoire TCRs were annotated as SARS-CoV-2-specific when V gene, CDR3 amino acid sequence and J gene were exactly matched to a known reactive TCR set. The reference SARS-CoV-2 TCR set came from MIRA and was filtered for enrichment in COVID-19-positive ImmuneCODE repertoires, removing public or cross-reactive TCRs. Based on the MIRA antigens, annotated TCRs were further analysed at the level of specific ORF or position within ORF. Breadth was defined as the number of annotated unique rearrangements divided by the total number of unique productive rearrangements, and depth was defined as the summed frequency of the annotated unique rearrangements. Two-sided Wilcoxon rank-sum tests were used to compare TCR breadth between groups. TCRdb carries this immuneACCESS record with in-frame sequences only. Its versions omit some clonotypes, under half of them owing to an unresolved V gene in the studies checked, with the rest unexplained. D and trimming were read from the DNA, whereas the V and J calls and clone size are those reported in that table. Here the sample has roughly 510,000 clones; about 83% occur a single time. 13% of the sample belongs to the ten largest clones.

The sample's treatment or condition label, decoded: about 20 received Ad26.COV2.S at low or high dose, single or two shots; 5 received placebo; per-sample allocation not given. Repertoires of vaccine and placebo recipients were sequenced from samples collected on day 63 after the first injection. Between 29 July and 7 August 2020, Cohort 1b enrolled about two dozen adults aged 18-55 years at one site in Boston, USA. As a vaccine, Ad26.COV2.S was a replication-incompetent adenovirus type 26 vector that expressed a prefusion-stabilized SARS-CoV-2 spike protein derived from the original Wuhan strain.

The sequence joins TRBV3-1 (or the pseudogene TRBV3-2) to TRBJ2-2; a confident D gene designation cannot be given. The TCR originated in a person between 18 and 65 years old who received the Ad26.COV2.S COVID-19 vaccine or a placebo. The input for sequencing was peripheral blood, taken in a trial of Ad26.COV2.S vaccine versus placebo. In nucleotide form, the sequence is TGTGCCAGCAGCCAAGGGCGGCCCGCATTCACCGGGGAGCTGTTTTTT. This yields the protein CASSQGRPAFTGELFF.